This is a list of T cell receptor beta chains from one sample in a study of T-cell memory formation after mild COVID-19. TCRdb reanalysed the 5' RACE reads using MiXCR and keeps one entry per CDR3 protein. The table records 210,000 or so distinct CDR3 sequences, under 30% of them present only once. What was sequenced was PBMCs or a T cell subset sorted from them (not recorded which). Receptor source: an adult woman who had mild COVID-19 (a few samples of this study predate the infection). Cell type and time point are not known. The CDR3 runs from the conserved cysteine through the conserved F or W. The D gene is left open where the match is weak. The size field is filled for only some rows; it gives once, few, many or a size class.

J gene,D gene,CDR3 length,V gene,clone size,CDR3 protein,CDR3 DNA
TRBJ2-1,TRBD2,15,TRBV19,.,CASRLLAGDYNEQFF,TGTGCCAGTAGACTCCTAGCGGGGGACTACAATGAGCAGTTCTTC
TRBJ1-1,.,14,TRBV7-9,many,CASGTGGGATEAFF,TGTGCCAGCGGCACAGGAGGGGGGGCGACTGAAGCTTTCTTT
TRBJ2-1,.,12,TRBV12-3/TRBV12-4,.,CASSSDHNEQFF,TGTGCCAGCAGTTCCGACCACAATGAGCAGTTCTTC
TRBJ2-2,TRBD2,15,TRBV7-6,.,CASSQGLPNTGELFF,TGTGCCAGCAGCCAGGGACTACCGAACACCGGGGAGCTGTTTTTT
TRBJ2-1,.,14,TRBV9,.,CASSAGATVNEQFF,TGTGCCAGCAGCGCCGGGGCGACGGTCAATGAGCAGTTCTTC
TRBJ2-7,TRBD1,16,TRBV7-2,.,CASSLGGTGTGYEQYF,TGTGCCAGCAGCTTAGGAGGGACAGGGACAGGGTACGAGCAGTACTTC
TRBJ2-7,.,13,TRBV29-1,few,CSVEMTAPYEQYF,TGCAGCGTTGAAATGACAGCGCCATACGAGCAGTACTTC
TRBJ1-1,.,15,TRBV5-1,.,CASSLKGLRDTEAFF,TGCGCCAGCAGCCTAAAGGGACTCAGGGACACTGAAGCTTTCTTT
TRBJ1-1,.,14,TRBV5-4,.,CASSLSGPVTEAFF,TGTGCCAGCAGCTTATCGGGCCCGGTGACTGAAGCTTTCTTT
TRBJ1-5,.,16,TRBV12-3/TRBV12-4,.,CASSPGHVKFSQPQHF,TGTGCCAGCAGTCCAGGACACGTTAAATTTAGTCAGCCCCAGCATTTT
TRBJ2-1,TRBD1,16,TRBV20-1,few,CSARDRRTGPNGEQFF,TGCAGTGCTAGAGATCGAAGGACAGGGCCCAATGGTGAGCAGTTCTTC
TRBJ2-5,.,14,TRBV7-8,few,CASSSTLAEETQYF,TGTGCCAGCAGCTCTACACTAGCAGAGGAGACCCAGTACTTC
TRBJ1-5,.,15,TRBV6-6,few,CASSYSEGGRQPQHF,TGTGCCAGCAGTTACTCGGAGGGGGGCAGGCAGCCCCAGCATTTT
TRBJ2-7,TRBD1,13,TRBV10-3,many,CATRGTGEGEQYF,TGTGCCACCAGGGGGACAGGGGAGGGTGAGCAGTACTTC
TRBJ1-1,.,15,TRBV12-3/TRBV12-4,.,CASSPNHGQGTTAFF,TGTGCCAGCAGTCCCAACCATGGGCAGGGTACGACGGCTTTCTTT
TRBJ1-1,TRBD1,14,TRBV12-3/TRBV12-4,few,CASSSWDRGVEAFF,TGTGCCAGCAGCTCCTGGGACAGGGGTGTTGAAGCTTTCTTT
TRBJ2-7,.,15,TRBV7-9,few,CASSLARASSYEQYF,TGTGCCAGCAGCTTAGCGAGGGCTAGCTCCTACGAGCAGTACTTC
TRBJ2-7,.,14,TRBV5-1,.,CASSLAEGSYEQYF,TGCGCCAGCAGCTTGGCCGAAGGGTCCTACGAGCAGTACTTC
TRBJ2-1,.,12,TRBV28,.,CASSWGRNEQFF,TGTGCCAGCAGTTGGGGGCGGAATGAGCAGTTCTTC
TRBJ2-7,TRBD1,12,TRBV20-1,many,CSATTGAYEQYF,TGCAGTGCCACGACAGGGGCCTACGAGCAGTACTTC
TRBJ1-2,.,14,TRBV6-5,.,CASSTGGAGYGYTF,TGTGCCAGCAGTACGGGGGGGGCCGGCTATGGCTACACCTTC
TRBJ1-3,TRBD1,15,TRBV6-5,.,CASSRTTGFGNTIYF,TGTGCCAGCAGTCGCACGACAGGGTTCGGAAACACCATATATTTT
TRBJ1-1,.,11,TRBV12-3/TRBV12-4,.,CASSPGTEAFF,TGTGCCAGCAGTCCCGGGACAGAAGCTTTCTTT
TRBJ2-7,TRBD1,14,TRBV5-1,once,CASSWTRQGYEQYF,TGCGCCAGCAGCTGGACCCGACAGGGCTACGAGCAGTACTTC
TRBJ2-3,TRBD2,13,TRBV12-3/TRBV12-4,.,CASSFSGWDTQYF,TGTGCCAGCAGTTTTAGCGGGTGGGATACGCAGTATTTT
TRBJ1-1,.,14,TRBV20-1,.,CSARDLGRGAEAFF,TGCAGTGCTAGAGATTTGGGAAGGGGGGCTGAAGCTTTCTTT
TRBJ2-7,TRBD1,13,TRBV15,.,CATSRDRVGEQYF,TGTGCCACCAGCCGGGACAGGGTAGGGGAGCAGTACTTC
TRBJ1-5,TRBD1,15,TRBV9,few,CASSVNGQAVQPQHF,TGTGCCAGCAGCGTAAACGGACAGGCGGTGCAGCCCCAGCATTTT
TRBJ2-1,.,12,TRBV6-2/TRBV6-3,few,CASSGPYNEQFF,TGTGCCAGCAGTGGCCCTTACAATGAGCAGTTCTTC
TRBJ2-7,.,14,TRBV20-1,few,CSAKRPGATYEQYF,TGCAGTGCAAAGAGGCCAGGGGCTACCTACGAGCAGTACTTC
TRBJ1-2,TRBD1,13,TRBV7-9,.,CASSHPQGAGYTF,TGTGCCAGCAGCCATCCACAGGGGGCAGGCTACACCTTC